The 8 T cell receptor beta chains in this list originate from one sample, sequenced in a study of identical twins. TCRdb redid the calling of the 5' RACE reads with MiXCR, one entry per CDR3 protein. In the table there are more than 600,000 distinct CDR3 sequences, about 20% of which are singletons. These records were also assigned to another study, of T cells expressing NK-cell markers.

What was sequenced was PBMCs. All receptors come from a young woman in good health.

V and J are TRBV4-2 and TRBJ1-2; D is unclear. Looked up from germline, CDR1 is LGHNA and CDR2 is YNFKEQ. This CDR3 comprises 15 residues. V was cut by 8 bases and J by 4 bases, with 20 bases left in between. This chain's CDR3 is CASRLAPGVAYGYTF. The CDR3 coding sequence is TGTGCCAGCCGACTAGCCCCGGGTGTGGCCTATGGCTACACCTTC.

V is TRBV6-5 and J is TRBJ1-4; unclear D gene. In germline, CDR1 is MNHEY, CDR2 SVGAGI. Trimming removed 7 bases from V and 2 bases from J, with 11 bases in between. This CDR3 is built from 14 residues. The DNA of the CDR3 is TGTGCCAGCAATTTAGGAGGGACTAATGAAAAACTGTTTTTT. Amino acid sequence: CASNLGGTNEKLFF.

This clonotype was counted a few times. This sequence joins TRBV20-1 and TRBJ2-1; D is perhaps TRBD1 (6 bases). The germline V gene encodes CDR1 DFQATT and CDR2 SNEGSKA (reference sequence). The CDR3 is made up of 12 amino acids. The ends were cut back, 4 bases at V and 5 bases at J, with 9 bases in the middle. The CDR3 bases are TGCAGTGCTATACAGGGTAACAATGAGCAGTTCTTC. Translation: CSAIQGNNEQFF.

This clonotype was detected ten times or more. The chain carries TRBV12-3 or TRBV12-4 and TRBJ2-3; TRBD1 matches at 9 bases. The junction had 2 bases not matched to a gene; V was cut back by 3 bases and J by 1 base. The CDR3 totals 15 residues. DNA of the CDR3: TGTGCCAGCAGTTTGGGGGACAGGGGCACAGATACGCAGTATTTT. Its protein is CASSLGDRGTDTQYF.

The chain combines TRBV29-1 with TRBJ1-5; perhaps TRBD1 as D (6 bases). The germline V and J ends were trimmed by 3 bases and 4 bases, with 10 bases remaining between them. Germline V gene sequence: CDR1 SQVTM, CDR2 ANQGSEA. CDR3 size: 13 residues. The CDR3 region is CSVEGAWNQPQHF. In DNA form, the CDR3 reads TGCAGCGTTGAGGGGGCCTGGAATCAGCCCCAGCATTTT.

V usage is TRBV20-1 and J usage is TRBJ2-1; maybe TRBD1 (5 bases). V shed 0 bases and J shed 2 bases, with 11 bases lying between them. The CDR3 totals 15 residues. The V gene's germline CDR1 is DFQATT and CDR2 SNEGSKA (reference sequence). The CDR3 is CSARDQGTAYNEQFF. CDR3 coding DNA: TGCAGTGCTAGAGATCAGGGTACCGCCTACAATGAGCAGTTCTTC.

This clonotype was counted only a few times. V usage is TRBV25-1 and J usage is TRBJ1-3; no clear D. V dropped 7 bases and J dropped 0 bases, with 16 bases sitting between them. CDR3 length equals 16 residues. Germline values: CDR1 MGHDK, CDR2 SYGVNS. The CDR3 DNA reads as TGTGCCAGCATCTCCCCCGGACCCCTCTCTGGAAACACCATATATTTT. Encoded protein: CASISPGPLSGNTIYF.

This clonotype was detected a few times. The CDR3 DNA reads as TGTGCCAGTGCACCCCTAACAGGGAAAGACGAGCAGTACTTC. Its protein is CASAPLTGKDEQYF. J is TRBJ2-7 and V is TRBV6-1, with a tentative D call TRBD1 (6 bases). This CDR3 spans 14 amino acids. V shed 9 bases and J shed 5 bases, with 20 bases lying between them. Germline loops: CDR1 MNHNS, CDR2 SASEGT.